The entry below gives a single T cell receptor beta chain sequence along with its context. Its antigen remains unidentified. This record comes from a study of cytomegalovirus exposure and HLA in healthy donors. Study-level findings and limits: Specificity of a few CMV-associated chains for CMV antigens was verified in vitro. The study put 150 to 200 TCR beta chains on its list as cytomegalovirus-associated.

Produced via immunoSEQ multiplex PCR; TCRdb's table is partial and in-frame only. The data show 150,000 to 200,000 clones, with around 84% seen just once and about 16% held by the top ten. CDR3 length: 17 residues. Germline loops: CDR1 SGHVS, CDR2 FQNEAQ. The V segment lost 3 bases and the J segment 4 bases; nucleotides outside the gene matches: 12. The chain employs TRBV7-8 and TRBJ1-2, with TRBD1 identical over 9 bases. The sample was PBMCs. The sequence was collected from a man aged 18 to 29 in good health and CMV-seropositive. CDR3 residues: CASSFKPPGQGLYGYTF. CDR3 in DNA: TGTGCCAGCAGCTTTAAGCCCCCGGGACAGGGACTCTATGGCTACACCTTC.